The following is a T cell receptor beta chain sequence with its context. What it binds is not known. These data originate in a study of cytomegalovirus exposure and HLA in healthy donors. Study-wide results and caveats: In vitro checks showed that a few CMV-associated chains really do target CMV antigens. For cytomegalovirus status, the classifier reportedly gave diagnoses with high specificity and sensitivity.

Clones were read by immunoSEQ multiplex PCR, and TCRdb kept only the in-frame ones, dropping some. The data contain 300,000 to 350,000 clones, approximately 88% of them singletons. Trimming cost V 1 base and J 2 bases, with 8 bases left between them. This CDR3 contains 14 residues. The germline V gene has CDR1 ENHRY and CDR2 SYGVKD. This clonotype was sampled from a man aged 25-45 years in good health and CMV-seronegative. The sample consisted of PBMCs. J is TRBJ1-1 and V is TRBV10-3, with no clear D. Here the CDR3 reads CAISEWEINTEAFF. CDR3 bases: TGTGCCATCAGTGAGTGGGAGATTAACACTGAAGCTTTCTTT.